This T cell receptor beta chain was sequenced in a study of identifying expanded T cells in peripheral blood. General study findings and limits: About 1.2 clones differed between technical replicates, versus around 16 and 19 over time. Two-week clone count variance significantly increased as total template count grew.

During the collection period, no donor immune events like infections were recorded. This table comes from immunoSEQ multiplex PCR, and its TCRdb copy is limited to in-frame clones, with some not included. The sample lists over 100,000 clones; 88% were seen once. Turning to this clone: Its antigen remains unidentified.

There are 13 residues in the CDR3. Germline values: CDR1 MNHEY, CDR2 SVGAGI. V trimming: 9 bases; J trimming: 3 bases; junction bases outside the gene matches: 5. The sequenced sample consisted of blood. The V call is TRBV6-5, the J call TRBJ2-7; 10 bases fit TRBD1. This receptor was identified in a person aged 18 to 75 in good health. In DNA form, the CDR3 reads TGTGCCAGTCAGGACAGGGGGTTCTACGAGCAGTACTTC. It yields the protein CASQDRGFYEQYF.